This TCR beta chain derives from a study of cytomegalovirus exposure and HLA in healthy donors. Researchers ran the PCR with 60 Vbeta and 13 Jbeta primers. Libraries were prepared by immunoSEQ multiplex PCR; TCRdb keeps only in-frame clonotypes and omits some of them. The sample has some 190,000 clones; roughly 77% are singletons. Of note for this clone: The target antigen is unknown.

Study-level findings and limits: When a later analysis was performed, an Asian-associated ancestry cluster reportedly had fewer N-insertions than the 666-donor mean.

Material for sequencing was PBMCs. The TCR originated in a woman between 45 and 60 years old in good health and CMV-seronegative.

For the CDR3, the DNA is TGTGCCAGTAGTATAACGGTAGCGGGAGGCAATGAGCAGTTCTTC. Residues: CASSITVAGGNEQFF. This chain links TRBV19 with TRBJ2-1, with TRBD2 matching over 10 bases. The V segment lost 2 bases and the J segment 6 bases; nucleotides outside the gene matches: 4. Germline V gene sequence: CDR1 LNHDA, CDR2 SQIVND (reference sequence). CDR3 length equals 15 residues.